One and the same sample provided the 5 T cell receptor beta chains below, sequenced in a study of monozygotic twins with inflammatory bowel disease (dated by TCRdb to between 2017 and 2020). Library generation was performed with 5' RACE. Instrument on record: Illumina HiSeq 2500. The reads, reprocessed by TCRdb, yield one row per CDR3 protein sequence and no DNA. The sample table holds around 370,000 distinct CDR3 sequences. Clones ranked in the top ten supply about 2.5% of the sample. The specimen was blood. The source of these receptors is a human donor with ulcerative colitis or Crohn's disease, or a healthy co-twin of an affected twin (not recorded which).

The V and J genes are TRBV12-3 or TRBV12-4 and TRBJ2-1; the TCRdb call, TRBD1, lacks DNA for checking. The CDR3 is 15 residues long. CDR3 protein: CASSSRGGSYNEQFF.

The chain recombines TRBV7-9 with TRBJ1-6. This CDR3 has 14 residues. The germline V gene encodes CDR1 SEHNR and CDR2 FQNEAQ (reference sequence). CDR3 sequence: CASSLGAPNSPLHF.

The genes are TRBV7-9 and TRBJ2-3; there is no DNA to check the TCRdb D call of TRBD1. The CDR3 has 15 amino acids. CDR1 and CDR2 (germline): SEHNR, FQNEAQ (reference sequence). CDR3 residues: CASKKPGQGAHTQYF.

CDR3 region: CSVERTGLGYTF. The rearrangement joins TRBV29-1 to TRBJ1-2; TCRdb gives TRBD1 as the D gene, but with no DNA this cannot be confirmed. This CDR3 spans 12 amino acids. Germline CDR1 SQVTM, CDR2 ANQGSEA.

J is TRBJ2-7 and V is TRBV7-9. Germline V lookup: CDR1 SEHNR, CDR2 FQNEAQ (reference sequence). The CDR3 covers 15 residues. Here the CDR3 reads CASSSGRISSYEQYF.